The present T cell receptor beta chain was sequenced within a study of memory CD4+ T cells and cytomegalovirus serostatus. Single viable CD3+CD4+CD8-CD45RO+ cells were sorted as the memory CD4+ T cells. The repertoire was sequenced with immunoSEQ multiplex PCR; TCRdb's copy has only in-frame clones and lacks some. The data hold more than 45,000 clones, with 82% observed a single time. V was clipped by 1 base and J by 9 bases; unmatched bases: 14. Germline CDR1 reads MGHRA; CDR2 reads YSYEKL. The CDR3 runs 18 residues. The chain couples TRBV4-1 to TRBJ1-6; 8 bases agree with TRBD1. This receptor was obtained from an adult in good health and CMV-seronegative. Sequencing was carried out using memory CD4+ T cells from blood. The CDR3 DNA reads as TGCGCCAGCAGCCAAGGGACCAGGACAGGGAGGGTCAGTTCACCCCTCCACTTT. It specifies CASSQGTRTGRVSSPLHF.